This TCR beta chain is from a study of shared clonotypes between healthy human individuals. Study-wide results and limits: Larger richness was generally estimated for naive than memory subsets. An effect of sequencing depth on clonotype sharing among donors was expected.

Profiling relied on immunoSEQ multiplex PCR, and the TCRdb table lists in-frame clones only, not all of them. The sample consists of roughly 1 million clones, 65% to 80% of them appearing once. Comments on this clone: Its matching antigen is unknown.

Germline CDR1 is ENHRY and CDR2 is SYGVKD. V dropped 4 bases and J dropped 6 bases, with 9 bases sitting between them. This CDR3 has 13 residues. Nashville, Tennessee was home to all donors, who were Caucasian adults. The sequence was obtained from a man aged 18 to 35 in good health. The sequenced sample was memory CD4+ T cells sorted from blood. Subset described: CD45RA-negative fraction. V usage is TRBV10-3 and J usage is TRBJ2-2; D is unresolved. The CDR3 bases are TGTGCCATCAGTGCCGGCCAGCCCGGGGAGCTGTTTTTT. This gives the protein CAISAGQPGELFF.